The TCR beta chain under discussion was sequenced for a study of cytomegalovirus exposure and HLA in healthy donors. For the study at large: Researchers previously reported finding 90 million to 120 million unique TCR beta sequences from approximately 190 million T cells.

Notes on this clone: What it binds is not known.

V was shortened by 0 bases and J by 15 bases, with 19 bases between the two germline ends. CDR3 length equals 14 residues. From germline, CDR1 is SGHDT and CDR2 YYEEEE. Study-level results: Later analysis associated a missense DCLRE1C variant with TCR beta V- and J-gene trimming. Of the V segments, some could not be distinguished, including TRBV6-2 and TRBV6-3, and were excluded. Researchers reported from a later analysis that most CMV-associated TCR beta chains appeared HLA-restricted.

The PCR had 60 Vbeta and 13 Jbeta primers. Data came from immunoSEQ multiplex PCR; TCRdb stores just in-frame clones and leaves some out. Here the sample spans about 200,000 clones, 65% to 85% being singletons. The rearrangement joins TRBV5-6 to TRBJ2-1; TRBD2 might be the D (6 bases). The sequenced sample consisted of PBMCs. The receptor's source is a boy aged 2 to 10 in good health and CMV-seronegative. CDR3 sequence (DNA): TGTGCCAGCAGCTTGGTCGGGACGTGGAGGGGAATGTTCTTC. This encodes CASSLVGTWRGMFF.